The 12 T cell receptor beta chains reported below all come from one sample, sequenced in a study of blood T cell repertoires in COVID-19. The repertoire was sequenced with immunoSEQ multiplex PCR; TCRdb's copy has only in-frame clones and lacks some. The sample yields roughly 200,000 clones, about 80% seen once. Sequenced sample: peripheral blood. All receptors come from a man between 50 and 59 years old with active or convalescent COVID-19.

The CDR3 nucleotides read TGTGCCTGGGGGAGGGGGCTGGTGGACACTGAAGCTTTCTTT. It codes for CAWGRGLVDTEAFF. V is TRBV30 and J is TRBJ1-1, with TRBD1 matching over 7 bases. Per the germline V gene, CDR1 is GTSNPN and CDR2 is SVGIG (reference sequence). This CDR3 has 14 amino acids. With V trimmed by 5 bases and J by 3 bases, 9 bases remained unmatched. Full variable domain (missing parts from reference TRBV30 and TRBJ1-1): SQTIHQWPATLVQPVGSPLSLECTVEGTSNPNLYWYRQAAGRGLQLLFYSVGIGQISSEVPQNLSASRPQDRQFILSSKKLLLSDSGFYLCAWGRGLVDTEAFFGQGTRLTVV.

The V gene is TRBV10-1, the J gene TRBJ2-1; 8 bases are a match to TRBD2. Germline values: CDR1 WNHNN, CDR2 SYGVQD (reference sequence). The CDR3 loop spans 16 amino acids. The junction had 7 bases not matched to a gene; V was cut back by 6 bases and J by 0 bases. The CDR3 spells CASREDSGSSYNEQFF. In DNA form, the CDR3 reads TGCGCCAGCAGAGAGGACAGCGGGAGCTCCTACAATGAGCAGTTCTTC.

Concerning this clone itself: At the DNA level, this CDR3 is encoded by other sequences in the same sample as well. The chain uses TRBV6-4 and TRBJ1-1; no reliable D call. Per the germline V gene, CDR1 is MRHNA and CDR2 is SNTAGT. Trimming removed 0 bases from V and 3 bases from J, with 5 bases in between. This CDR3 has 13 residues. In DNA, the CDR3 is TGTGCCAGCAGTGACTCCGGGGACACTGAAGCTTTCTTT. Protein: CASSDSGDTEAFF.

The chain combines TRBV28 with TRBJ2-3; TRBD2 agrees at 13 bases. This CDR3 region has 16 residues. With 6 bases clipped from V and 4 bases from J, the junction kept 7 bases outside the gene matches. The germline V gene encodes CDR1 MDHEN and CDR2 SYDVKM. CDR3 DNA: TGTGCCAGCAGCCAACTAGCGGGGGGGCGGTCAGATACGCAGTATTTT. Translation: CASSQLAGGRSDTQYF.

CDR3 residues: CASSQAGGGGRTGELFF. The CDR3 nucleotides read TGCGCCAGCAGCCAAGCGGGGGGCGGGGGGCGCACCGGGGAGCTGTTTTTT. The rearrangement joins TRBV4-1 to TRBJ2-2; 8 bases align to TRBD2. The CDR3 spans 17 residues. The ends lost 1 base at V and 4 bases at J; junction bases unmatched: 8. Looked up from germline, CDR1 is MGHRA and CDR2 is YSYEKL.

CDR3 nucleotide sequence: TGTGCCAGCAGCTGGCTAGCGGGGGATAAAAACATTCAGTACTTC. It codes for CASSWLAGDKNIQYF. The rearrangement links TRBV5-6 to TRBJ2-4; TRBD2 matches at 10 bases. Per the germline V gene, CDR1 is SGHDT and CDR2 is YYEEEE. The CDR3 runs 15 residues. Trimming at V came to 3 bases and at J to 4 bases, leaving 4 bases not matched to a gene.

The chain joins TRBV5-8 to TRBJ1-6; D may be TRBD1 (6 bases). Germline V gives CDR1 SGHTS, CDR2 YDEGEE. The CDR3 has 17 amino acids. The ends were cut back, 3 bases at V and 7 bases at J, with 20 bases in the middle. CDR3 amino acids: CASSWMGQSLLNSPLHF. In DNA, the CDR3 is TGTGCCAGCAGCTGGATGGGACAAAGTCTATTGAATTCACCCCTCCACTTT.

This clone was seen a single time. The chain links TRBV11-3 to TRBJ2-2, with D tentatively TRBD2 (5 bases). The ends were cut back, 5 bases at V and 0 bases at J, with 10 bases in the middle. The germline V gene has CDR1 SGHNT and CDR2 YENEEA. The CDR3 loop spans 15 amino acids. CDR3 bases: TGTGCCAGCAGCGGAGGATCAACGAACACCGGGGAGCTGTTTTTT. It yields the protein CASSGGSTNTGELFF. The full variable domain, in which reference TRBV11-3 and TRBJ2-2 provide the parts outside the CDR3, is EAGVVQSPRYKIIEKKQPVAFWCNPISGHNTLYWYLQNLGQGPELLIRYENEEAVDDSQLPKDRFSAERLKGVDSTLKIQPAELGDSAVYLCASSGGSTNTGELFFGEGSRLTVL.

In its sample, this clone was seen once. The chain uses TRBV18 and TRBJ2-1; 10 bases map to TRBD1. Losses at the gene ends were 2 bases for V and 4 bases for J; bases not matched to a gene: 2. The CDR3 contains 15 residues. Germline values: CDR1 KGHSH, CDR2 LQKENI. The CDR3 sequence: CASSPRTGGYNEQFF. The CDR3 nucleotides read TGTGCCAGCTCACCAAGGACAGGGGGGTACAATGAGCAGTTCTTC.

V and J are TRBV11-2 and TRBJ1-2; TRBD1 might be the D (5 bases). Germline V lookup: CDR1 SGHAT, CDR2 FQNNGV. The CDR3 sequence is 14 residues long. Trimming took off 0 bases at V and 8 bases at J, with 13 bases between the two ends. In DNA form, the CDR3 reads TGTGCCAGCAGCTTAGATCAGGGCCTAGAGGGCTACACCTTC. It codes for CASSLDQGLEGYTF. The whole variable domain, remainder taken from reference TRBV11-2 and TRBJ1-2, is EAGVAQSPRYKIIEKRQSVAFWCNPISGHATLYWYQQILGQGPKLLIQFQNNGVVDDSQLPKDRFSAERLKGVDSTLKIQPAKLEDSAVYLCASSLDQGLEGYTFGSGTRLTVV.

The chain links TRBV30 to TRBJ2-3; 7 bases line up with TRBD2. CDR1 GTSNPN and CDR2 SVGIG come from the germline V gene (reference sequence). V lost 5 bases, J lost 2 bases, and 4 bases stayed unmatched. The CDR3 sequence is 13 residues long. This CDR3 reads CAWSGGTTDTQYF. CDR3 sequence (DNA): TGTGCCTGGTCCGGGGGGACCACAGATACGCAGTATTTT. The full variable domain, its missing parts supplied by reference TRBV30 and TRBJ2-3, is SQTIHQWPATLVQPVGSPLSLECTVEGTSNPNLYWYRQAAGRGLQLLFYSVGIGQISSEVPQNLSASRPQDRQFILSSKKLLLSDSGFYLCAWSGGTTDTQYFGPGTRLTVL.

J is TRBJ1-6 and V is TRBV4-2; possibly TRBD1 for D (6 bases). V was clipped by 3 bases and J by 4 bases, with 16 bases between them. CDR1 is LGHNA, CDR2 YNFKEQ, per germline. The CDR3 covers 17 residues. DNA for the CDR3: TGTGCCAGCAGCCAGGGGGTTACCAGGGGATATAATTCACCCCTCCACTTT. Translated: CASSQGVTRGYNSPLHF.